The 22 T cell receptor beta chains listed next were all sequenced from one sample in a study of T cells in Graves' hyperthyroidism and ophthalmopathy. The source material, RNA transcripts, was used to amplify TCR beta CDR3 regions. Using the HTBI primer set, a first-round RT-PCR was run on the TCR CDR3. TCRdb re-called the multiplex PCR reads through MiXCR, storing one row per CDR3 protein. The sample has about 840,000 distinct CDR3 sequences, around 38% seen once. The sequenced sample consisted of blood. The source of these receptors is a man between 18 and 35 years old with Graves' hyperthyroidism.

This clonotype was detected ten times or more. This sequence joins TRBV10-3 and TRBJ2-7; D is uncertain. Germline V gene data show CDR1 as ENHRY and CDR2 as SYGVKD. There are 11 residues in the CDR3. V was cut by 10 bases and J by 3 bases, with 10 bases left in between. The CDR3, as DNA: TGTGCCAGCCGGGCCGGCTACGAGCAGTACTTC. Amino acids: CASRAGYEQYF.

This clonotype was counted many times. CDR3 DNA sequence: TGCAGCGTCCTACAGGGGGCAGTATGGAACACTGAAGCTTTCTTT. It yields the protein CSVLQGAVWNTEAFF. The J gene is TRBJ1-1, the V gene TRBV29-1; 9 bases agree with TRBD1. Germline values: CDR1 SQVTM, CDR2 ANQGSEA. CDR3 length equals 15 residues. The trim removed 6 bases at V and 1 base at J, leaving 9 bases unmatched.

DNA for the CDR3: TGTGCCAGCAGTGATAGAGGGTGGGAAAAACTGTTTTTT. Protein product: CASSDRGWEKLFF. The rearrangement joins TRBV2 to TRBJ1-4; unclear D gene. CDR1 is SNHLY and CDR2 is FYNNEI in the germline V gene. V gave up 3 bases and J gave up 8 bases, with 10 bases separating them. This CDR3 is built from 13 residues. The whole variable domain, remainder taken from reference TRBV2 and TRBJ1-4, is EPEVTQTPSHQVTQMGQEVILRCVPISNHLYFYWYRQILGQKVEFLVSFYNNEISEKSEIFDDQFSVERPDGSNFTLKIRSTKLEDSAMYFCASSDRGWEKLFFGSGTQLSVL.

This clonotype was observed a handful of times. The CDR3: CASRGRAEQYF. CDR3 DNA sequence: TGCGCCAGCAGAGGGAGGGCCGAGCAGTACTTC. The V call is TRBV5-1, the J call TRBJ2-7; 7 positions match TRBD2. The trim removed 5 bases at V and 6 bases at J, leaving 2 bases unmatched. Germline V lookup: CDR1 SGHRS, CDR2 YFSETQ. The CDR3 covers 11 residues.

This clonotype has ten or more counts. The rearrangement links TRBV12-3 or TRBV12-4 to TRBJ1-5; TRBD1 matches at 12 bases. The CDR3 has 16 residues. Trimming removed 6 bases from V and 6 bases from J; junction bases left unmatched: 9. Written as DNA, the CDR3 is TGTGCCAGCAGGGCCCACGGGACAGGGGGCGGTCAGCCCCAGCATTTT. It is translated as CASRAHGTGGGQPQHF.

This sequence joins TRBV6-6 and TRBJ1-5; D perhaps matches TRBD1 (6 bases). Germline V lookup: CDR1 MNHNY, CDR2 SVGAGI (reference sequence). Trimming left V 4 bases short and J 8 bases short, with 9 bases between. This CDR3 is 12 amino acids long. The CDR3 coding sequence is TGTGCCAGCAGTTTAAGGGGGGAGCCCCAGCATTTT. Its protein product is CASSLRGEPQHF.

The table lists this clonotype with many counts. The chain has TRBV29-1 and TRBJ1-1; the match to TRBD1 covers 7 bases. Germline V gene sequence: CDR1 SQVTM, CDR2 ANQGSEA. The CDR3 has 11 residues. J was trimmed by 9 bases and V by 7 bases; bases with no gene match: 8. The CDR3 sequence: CSGGTVSKAFF. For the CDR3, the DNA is TGCAGCGGGGGGACAGTAAGTAAAGCTTTCTTT.

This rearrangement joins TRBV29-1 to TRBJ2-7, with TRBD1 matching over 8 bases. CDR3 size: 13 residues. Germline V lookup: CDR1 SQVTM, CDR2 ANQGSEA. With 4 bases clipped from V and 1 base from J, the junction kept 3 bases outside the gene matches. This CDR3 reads CSVVRDRSYEQYF. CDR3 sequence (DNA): TGCAGCGTTGTTCGGGACAGGTCCTACGAGCAGTACTTC.

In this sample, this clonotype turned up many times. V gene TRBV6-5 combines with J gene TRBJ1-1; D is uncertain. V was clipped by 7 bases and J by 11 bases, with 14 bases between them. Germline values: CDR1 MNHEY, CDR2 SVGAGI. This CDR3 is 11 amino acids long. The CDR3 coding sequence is TGTGCCAGCACCTCGACCTTGGGGGCTTTCTTT. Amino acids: CASTSTLGAFF.

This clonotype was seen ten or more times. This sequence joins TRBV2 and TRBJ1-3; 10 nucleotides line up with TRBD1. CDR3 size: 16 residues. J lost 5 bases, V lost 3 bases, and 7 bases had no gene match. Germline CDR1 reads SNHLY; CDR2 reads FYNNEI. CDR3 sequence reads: CASSDFRGQGRNTIYF. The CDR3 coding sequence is TGTGCCAGCAGTGATTTCAGGGGACAGGGGAGAAACACCATATATTTT. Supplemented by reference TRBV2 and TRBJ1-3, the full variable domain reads EPEVTQTPSHQVTQMGQEVILRCVPISNHLYFYWYRQILGQKVEFLVSFYNNEISEKSEIFDDQFSVERPDGSNFTLKIRSTKLEDSAMYFCASSDFRGQGRNTIYFGEGSWLTVV.

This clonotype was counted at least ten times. The CDR3 DNA reads TGTGCCAGCAGCTCTGAAAGGGGGGTTTATGGCTACACCTTC. It translates to CASSSERGVYGYTF. The V and J genes are TRBV7-2 and TRBJ1-2, with D maybe TRBD1 (6 bases). Per the germline V gene, CDR1 is SGHTA and CDR2 is FQGNSA. V was cut by 4 bases and J by 5 bases, with 14 bases left in between. The CDR3 has 14 amino acids. The entire variable domain, with the rest obtained from reference TRBV7-2 and TRBJ1-2, is as follows: GAGVSQSPSNKVTEKGKDVELRCDPISGHTALYWYRQSLGQGLEFLIYFQGNSAPDKSGLPSDRFSAERTGGSVSTLTIQRTQQEDSAVYLCASSSERGVYGYTFGSGTRLTVV.

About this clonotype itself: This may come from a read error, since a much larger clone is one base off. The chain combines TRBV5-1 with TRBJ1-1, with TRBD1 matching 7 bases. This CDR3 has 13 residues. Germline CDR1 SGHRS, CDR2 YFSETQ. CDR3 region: CASGLAGGVEAFF. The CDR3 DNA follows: TGCGCCAGCGGCTTAGCAGGGGGTGTTGAAGCTTTCTTT.

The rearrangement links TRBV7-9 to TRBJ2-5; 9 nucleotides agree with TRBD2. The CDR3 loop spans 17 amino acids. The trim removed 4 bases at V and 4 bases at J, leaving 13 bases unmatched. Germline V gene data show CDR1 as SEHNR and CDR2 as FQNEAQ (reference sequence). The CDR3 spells CASSSGRSGSFGETQYF. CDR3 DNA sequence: TGTGCCAGCAGCTCCGGGCGTAGCGGGAGTTTTGGAGAGACCCAGTACTTC.

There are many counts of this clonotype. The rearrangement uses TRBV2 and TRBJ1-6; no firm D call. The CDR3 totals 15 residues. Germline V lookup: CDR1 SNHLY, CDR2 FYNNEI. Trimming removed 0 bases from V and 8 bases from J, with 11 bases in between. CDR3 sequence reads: CASSEADGIHSPLHF. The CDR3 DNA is TGTGCCAGCAGTGAAGCGGACGGTATCCATTCACCCCTCCACTTT. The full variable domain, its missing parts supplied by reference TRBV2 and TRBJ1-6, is EPEVTQTPSHQVTQMGQEVILRCVPISNHLYFYWYRQILGQKVEFLVSFYNNEISEKSEIFDDQFSVERPDGSNFTLKIRSTKLEDSAMYFCASSEADGIHSPLHFGNGTRLTVT.

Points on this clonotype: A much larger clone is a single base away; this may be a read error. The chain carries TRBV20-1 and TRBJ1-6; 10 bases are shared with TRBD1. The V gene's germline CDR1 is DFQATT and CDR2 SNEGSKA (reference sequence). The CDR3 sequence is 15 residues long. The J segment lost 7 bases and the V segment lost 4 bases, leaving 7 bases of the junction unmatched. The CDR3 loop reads CSANGSGQGNSPLHF. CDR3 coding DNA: TGCAGTGCTAACGGGTCGGGACAGGGGAATTCACCCCTCCACTTT.

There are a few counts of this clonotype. The CDR3 DNA is TGTGCCAGCAGGGTTAGAGGGCGCTCCTACGAGCAGTACTTC. Translating gives CASRVRGRSYEQYF. The chain recombines TRBV27 with TRBJ2-7, with D possibly matching TRBD2 (5 bases). Between the trimmed V and J ends, which lost 6 bases and 0 bases, there was a span of 12 bases. Germline V gene data show CDR1 as MNHEY and CDR2 as SMNVEV (reference sequence). The CDR3 loop spans 14 amino acids.

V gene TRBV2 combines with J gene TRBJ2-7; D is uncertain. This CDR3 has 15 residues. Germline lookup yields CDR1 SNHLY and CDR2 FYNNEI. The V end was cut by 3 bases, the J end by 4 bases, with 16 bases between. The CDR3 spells CASSESLHLGYEQYF. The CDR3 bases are TGTGCCAGCAGTGAGAGCCTCCATTTGGGTTACGAGCAGTACTTC.

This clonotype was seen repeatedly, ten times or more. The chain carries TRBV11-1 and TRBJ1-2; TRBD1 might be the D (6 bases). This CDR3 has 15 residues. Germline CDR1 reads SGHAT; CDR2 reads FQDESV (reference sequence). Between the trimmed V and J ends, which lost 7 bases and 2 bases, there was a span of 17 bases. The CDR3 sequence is CASTLEGGWNYGYTF. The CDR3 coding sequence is TGTGCCAGCACCCTGGAGGGGGGTTGGAACTATGGCTACACCTTC.

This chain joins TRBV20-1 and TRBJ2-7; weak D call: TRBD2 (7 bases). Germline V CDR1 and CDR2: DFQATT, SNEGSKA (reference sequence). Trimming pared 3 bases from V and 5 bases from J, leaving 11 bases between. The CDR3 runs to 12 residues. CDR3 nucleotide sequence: TGCAGTGCTAGCCAGGGGAGGGACGAGCAGTACTTC. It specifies CSASQGRDEQYF.

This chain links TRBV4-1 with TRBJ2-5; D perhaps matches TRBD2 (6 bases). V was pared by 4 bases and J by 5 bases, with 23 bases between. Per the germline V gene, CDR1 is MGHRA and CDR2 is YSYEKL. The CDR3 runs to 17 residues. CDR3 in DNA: TGCGCCAGCAGCCCCGGGGGTGGACACTCCATACCGGAGACCCAGTACTTC. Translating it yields CASSPGGGHSIPETQYF.

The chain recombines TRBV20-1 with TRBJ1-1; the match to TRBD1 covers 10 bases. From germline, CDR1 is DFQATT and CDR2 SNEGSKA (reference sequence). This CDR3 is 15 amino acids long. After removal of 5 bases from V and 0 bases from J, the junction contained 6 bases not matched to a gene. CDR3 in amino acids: CSAGTGEFLNTEAFF. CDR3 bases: TGCAGTGCTGGGACAGGGGAGTTCTTGAACACTGAAGCTTTCTTT.

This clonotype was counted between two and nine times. The CDR3 sequence: CASSLIQGPAEQYF. The CDR3 DNA reads TGTGCCAGCAGCTTAATCCAGGGGCCTGCCGAGCAGTACTTC. This sequence joins TRBV7-9 and TRBJ2-7; possibly TRBD1 for D (6 bases). The CDR3 runs 14 residues. Trimming cost V 2 bases and J 6 bases, with 14 bases left between them. Per the germline V gene, CDR1 is SEHNR and CDR2 is FQNEAQ (reference sequence).